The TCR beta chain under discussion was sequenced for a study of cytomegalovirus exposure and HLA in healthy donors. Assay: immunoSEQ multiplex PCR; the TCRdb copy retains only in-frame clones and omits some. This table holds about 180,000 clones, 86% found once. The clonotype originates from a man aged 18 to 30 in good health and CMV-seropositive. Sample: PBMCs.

The CDR3 nucleotides read TGTGCCAGCAGCCAAGCTAGATCCTACAATGAGCAGTTCTTC. Its translation is CASSQARSYNEQFF. V is TRBV4-2 and J is TRBJ2-1; D unresolved. The germline CDR1 and CDR2 sequences are LGHNA and YNFKEQ. Trimming removed 1 base at V and 1 base at J, with 5 bases between. The CDR3 has 14 residues.